Detailed here is one T cell receptor (beta chain). Its antigen is currently unknown. TCRdb reprocessed the RACE reads with MiXCR, giving one entry per CDR3 protein. In the table there are 74,000 or so distinct CDR3 sequences, 10% to 13% of which are singletons. This entry belongs to a study of human T cells and chemical hapten exposure. Study-wide results and limits: Healthy individuals' immune responses may differ from those of donors, who had alopecia. PT1 expanded TCR numbers rose with patch test score.

The time point is: patch test 1, 2 weeks after DPC sensitization. Documented treatment: therapeutic diphenylcyclopropenone sensitization with weekly scalp DPC. There are 15 residues in the CDR3. The V and J ends lost 6 bases and 0 bases respectively, with 9 bases between them. J is TRBJ1-6 and V is TRBV12-3 or TRBV12-4, with D unclear. Sequencing used whole blood, obtained in connection with sensitization to the hapten diphenylcyclopropenone (DPC). This clonotype was sampled from a woman in her forties or fifties with alopecia areata. Some clones in this sample may be carry-over from other donors' samples. The CDR3 sequence is CASSGPSSYNSPLHF. The CDR3 nucleotides are TGTGCCAGCAGCGGACCTAGCTCCTATAATTCACCCCTCCACTTT.